These T cell receptor beta chains were read from a single sample in a study of shared clonotypes between healthy human individuals. TCRdb's copy holds only in-frame clones and misses some; the assay was immunoSEQ multiplex PCR. The table includes approximately 600,000 clones, around 95% detected once. Sequenced: naive CD8+ T cells sorted from blood. These TCRs come from a woman under 40 in good health. The CDR3 runs from the conserved cysteine through the conserved F or W. The order of the fields is J gene, V gene, CDR3 protein.

j_gene: TRBJ2-1
v_gene: TRBV4-2
CDR3aa: CASSPTGANEQFF

j_gene: TRBJ1-2
v_gene: TRBV29-1
CDR3aa: CSGLEGQGFNYGYTF

j_gene: TRBJ1-3
v_gene: TRBV28
CDR3aa: CASSFRTGSGRNTIYF

j_gene: NA
v_gene: TRBV19
CDR3aa: CASSMGESYEQYF

j_gene: TRBJ1-2
v_gene: TRBV5-4
CDR3aa: CASSLWPLGGLNYGYTF

j_gene: TRBJ1-5
v_gene: TRBV2
CDR3aa: CASSEGGSNQPQHF

j_gene: TRBJ2-7
v_gene: TRBV11-1
CDR3aa: CASSLANSGQPYEQYF

j_gene: TRBJ2-1
v_gene: TRBV13
CDR3aa: CASSLVGGDPEQFF

j_gene: TRBJ2-3
v_gene: TRBV7-2
CDR3aa: CASSLPASGRDTDTQYF

j_gene: TRBJ2-7
v_gene: TRBV29-1
CDR3aa: CSVAIPGSYEQYF

j_gene: TRBJ2-7
v_gene: TRBV21-1
CDR3aa: CASSNWGLKAYEQYF

j_gene: TRBJ2-7
v_gene: TRBV5-6
CDR3aa: CASSSGTEQYF

j_gene: TRBJ2-7
v_gene: TRBV28
CDR3aa: CATRLGKEQYF

j_gene: TRBJ1-2
v_gene: TRBV29-1
CDR3aa: CSVEDLTSLDLHSNYGYTF

j_gene: TRBJ2-3
v_gene: TRBV6-5
CDR3aa: CASNSEEDTQYF

j_gene: TRBJ2-7
v_gene: TRBV13
CDR3aa: CASSLDTGTGLEQYF

j_gene: TRBJ2-5
v_gene: TRBV6-5
CDR3aa: CASSYTGGRRETQYF

j_gene: TRBJ1-5
v_gene: TRBV7-2
CDR3aa: CASSLRVGTYSNQPQHF

j_gene: TRBJ2-7
v_gene: TRBV28
CDR3aa: CASSPTGFGDYEQYF

j_gene: TRBJ2-5
v_gene: TRBV5-6
CDR3aa: CASSLGLAGQETQYF

j_gene: TRBJ2-1
v_gene: TRBV4-2
CDR3aa: CASSQDLGSGMFNEQFF

j_gene: TRBJ2-7
v_gene: TRBV28
CDR3aa: CASSFLAGTYEQYF

j_gene: TRBJ2-1
v_gene: TRBV12-5
CDR3aa: CASGHGLGNEQFF

j_gene: TRBJ2-6
v_gene: TRBV7-6
CDR3aa: CASSLAQGSGANVLTF

j_gene: TRBJ2-2
v_gene: TRBV7-8
CDR3aa: CASSSRLAGNTGELFF

j_gene: TRBJ2-1
v_gene: TRBV19
CDR3aa: CASSTSGSSNEQFF

j_gene: TRBJ2-7
v_gene: TRBV28
CDR3aa: CASSPNPRSTYEQYF